A selection of T cell receptor beta chains follows, all from one sample in a study of shared clonotypes between healthy human individuals. Profiling relied on immunoSEQ multiplex PCR, and the TCRdb table lists in-frame clones only, not all of them. The data contain about 1 million clones, 60% to 80% of them seen just once; the ten biggest clones take up 1.5%. Source material: memory CD4+ T cells sorted from blood. These receptor sequences come from a man aged 18 to 30 in good health. Both conserved end residues are part of each CDR3. The order of the fields is J gene, D gene, clone size, V gene, CDR3 protein, CDR3 DNA. A D gene is named only where the DNA matches it firmly. Some rows have no size entry. The others give once, few or many, or a class for an expanded clone.

>TRBJ1-1|NA|NA|TRBV20-1
CSASRAFF
TGCAGTGCTAGTCGCGCTTTCTTT
>TRBJ1-6|NA|many|TRBV25-1
CASKRTDNSPLHF
TGTGCCAGCAAACGGACCGACAATTCACCCCTCCACTTT
>TRBJ2-5|TRBD2|NA|TRBV5-1
CASSAVPGLRETQYF
TGCGCCAGCAGTGCCGTTCCGGGACTAAGGGAGACCCAGTACTTC
>TRBJ2-7|NA|NA|TRBV20-1
CSAKKGAEQYF
TGCAGTGCTAAAAAAGGGGCCGAGCAGTACTTC
>TRBJ2-7|TRBD1|NA|TRBV6-5
CASSYSPQGAGEQYF
TGTGCCAGCAGTTACTCGCCCCAGGGGGCCGGTGAGCAGTACTTC
>TRBJ2-2|NA|NA|TRBV4-2
CASSPVGQGPGELFF
TGTGCCAGCAGCCCCGTGGGGCAGGGGCCCGGGGAGCTGTTTTTT
>TRBJ2-5|NA|NA|TRBV30
CAWSATPETQYF
TGTGCCTGGAGTGCGACCCCGGAGACCCAGTACTTC
>TRBJ1-5|TRBD1|NA|TRBV28
CASSSDRGQPQHF
TGTGCCAGCAGTTCCGACAGGGGGCAGCCCCAGCATTTT
>TRBJ2-7|TRBD2|NA|TRBV18
CASSPGLAGGEQYF
TGTGCCAGCTCACCCGGACTAGCGGGAGGCGAGCAGTACTTC
>TRBJ1-1|NA|many|TRBV5-8
CASSLGATGNTEAFF
TGTGCCAGCAGCTTAGGGGCCACAGGGAACACTGAAGCTTTCTTT
>TRBJ1-5|NA|NA|TRBV30
CAWSLSNQPQHF
TGTGCCTGGAGTCTTAGCAATCAGCCCCAGCATTTT
>TRBJ1-5|NA|NA|TRBV30
CAWDGEFQPQHF
TGTGCCTGGGACGGTGAGTTTCAGCCCCAGCATTTT
>TRBJ1-5|NA|many|TRBV30
CAWSRRGPNQPQHF
TGTGCCTGGAGTAGGCGGGGCCCTAATCAGCCCCAGCATTTT
>TRBJ1-1|NA|few|TRBV30
CAWSPQGLAEAFF
TGTGCCTGGAGTCCCCAGGGGTTGGCTGAAGCTTTCTTT
>TRBJ1-5|TRBD1|NA|TRBV7-9
CASSFTGEQPQHF
TGTGCCAGCAGCTTTACAGGGGAACAGCCCCAGCATTTT
>TRBJ2-2|TRBD2|NA|TRBV19
CASTNGGTSNTGELFF
TGTGCCAGTACCAACGGGGGGACCTCGAACACCGGGGAGCTGTTTTTT
>TRBJ1-2|NA|NA|TRBV6-1
CASYEGGNYGYTF
TGTGCCAGTTACGAGGGGGGGAACTATGGCTACACCTTC
>TRBJ1-1|TRBD1|NA|TRBV2
CASSVKGANTEAFF
TGTGCCAGCAGTGTGAAGGGGGCGAACACTGAAGCTTTCTTT
>TRBJ2-1|NA|NA|TRBV5-6
CASSDGGPGSYNEQFF
TGTGCCAGCAGCGACGGGGGGCCGGGTTCCTACAATGAGCAGTTCTTC
>TRBJ2-1|TRBD2|NA|TRBV15
CATSHGGASGRNEQFF
TGTGCCACCAGCCACGGAGGGGCTAGCGGGAGGAATGAGCAGTTCTTC
>TRBJ2-1|NA|NA|TRBV9
CASSGTGGDYNEQFF
TGTGCCAGCAGCGGTACAGGAGGGGACTACAATGAGCAGTTCTTC
>TRBJ2-1|NA|NA|TRBV7-2
CASSLDPGKGQFF
TGTGCCAGCAGCTTAGATCCGGGTAAAGGGCAGTTCTTC
>TRBJ2-7|NA|NA|TRBV29-1
CSVSTVGEQYF
TGCAGCGTTTCTACGGTTGGCGAGCAGTACTTC
>TRBJ2-1|NA|NA|TRBV28
CASSRQGPSGDLYNEQFF
TGTGCCAGCAGCAGACAGGGGCCCAGCGGGGACCTCTACAATGAGCAGTTCTTC
>TRBJ1-6|NA|NA|TRBV19
CASSIGMRPGYNSPLHF
TGTGCCAGTAGTATTGGCATGAGGCCAGGTTATAATTCACCCCTCCACTTT
>TRBJ2-5|TRBD2|NA|TRBV4-1
CASSPMGSGRDQETQYF
TGCGCCAGCAGCCCTATGGGTAGCGGGAGGGACCAAGAGACCCAGTACTTC
>TRBJ1-2|NA|NA|TRBV5-6
CASSRTADYGYTF
TGTGCCAGCAGCCGGACGGCCGACTATGGCTACACCTTC
>TRBJ1-1|NA|few|TRBV6-1
CASSRGEGNTEAFF
TGTGCCAGCAGCCGGGGGGAGGGGAACACTGAAGCTTTCTTT
>TRBJ1-2|TRBD1|NA|TRBV28
CASTYSGGFPGYTF
TGTGCCAGCACCTACTCAGGGGGGTTCCCTGGCTACACCTTC
>TRBJ1-6|TRBD1|NA|TRBV5-6
CASRYSGQGPNSPLHF
TGTGCCAGCAGATATAGCGGACAGGGGCCAAATTCACCCCTCCACTTT
>TRBJ2-7|NA|NA|TRBV7-6
CASSSQHSSYEQYF
TGTGCCAGCAGTTCCCAGCACAGCTCCTACGAGCAGTACTTC
>TRBJ1-5|TRBD1|NA|TRBV30
CAWSPTGDQPQHF
TGTGCCTGGAGCCCGACAGGGGATCAGCCCCAGCATTTT
>TRBJ2-3|TRBD2|few|TRBV5-1
CASSVAGVDTQYF
TGCGCCAGCAGCGTAGCGGGGGTAGATACGCAGTATTTT
>TRBJ2-5|TRBD2|once|TRBV11-1
CASSLPLTSGGAGVETQYF
TGTGCCAGCAGCTTACCTTTGACTAGCGGGGGAGCCGGGGTGGAGACCCAGTACTTC
>TRBJ1-1|NA|NA|TRBV5-4
CASSWTAAGTEAFF
TGTGCCAGCAGCTGGACGGCGGCAGGGACTGAAGCTTTCTTT
>TRBJ1-1|NA|NA|TRBV5-1
CASSSGTRWTEAFF
TGCGCCAGCAGCTCAGGGACGCGTTGGACTGAAGCTTTCTTT
>TRBJ2-3|TRBD2|NA|TRBV5-1
CASSLGLAGGPITDTQYF
TGCGCCAGCAGCTTGGGACTAGCGGGGGGCCCAATCACAGATACGCAGTATTTT
>TRBJ1-1|NA|NA|TRBV11-2
CASSPREASLEAFF
TGTGCCAGCAGCCCTAGGGAGGCCAGTCTTGAAGCTTTCTTT
>TRBJ1-4|NA|NA|TRBV12-5
CASGLGDGPRVGKLFF
TGTGCTAGTGGTCTTGGGGACGGGCCGCGGGTGGGAAAACTGTTTTTT
>TRBJ2-2|NA|NA|TRBV28
CASRLRLLNTGELFF
TGTGCCAGCAGACTAAGACTGTTAAACACCGGGGAGCTGTTTTTT
>TRBJ1-2|NA|many|TRBV28
CASSPTSAGKAYGYTF
TGTGCCAGCAGCCCCACTTCAGCAGGGAAAGCTTATGGCTACACCTTC
>TRBJ1-2|NA|once|TRBV7-9
CASSPSDFSYGYTF
TGTGCCAGCAGCCCGTCAGATTTCTCCTATGGCTACACCTTC
>TRBJ2-2|TRBD2|NA|TRBV10-3
CAIKLGLAGGPDGELFF
TGTGCCATCAAGCTGGGACTAGCGGGGGGGCCGGACGGGGAGCTGTTTTTT
>TRBJ2-7|NA|few|TRBV5-6
CASSLPAGTQTYEQYF
TGTGCCAGCAGCTTGCCTGCAGGCACACAAACCTACGAGCAGTACTTC
>TRBJ1-5|TRBD1|NA|TRBV6-1
CASRAGTGYLQPQHF
TGTGCCAGCAGAGCCGGGACAGGGTACTTGCAGCCCCAGCATTTT
>TRBJ2-5|TRBD2|few|TRBV28
CASSSLAGQETQYF
TGTGCCAGCAGTAGCCTAGCGGGACAAGAGACCCAGTACTTC
>TRBJ2-7|NA|NA|TRBV5-1
CASSLGLGPLRDYEQYF
TGCGCCAGCAGCTTGGGACTAGGGCCTCTCCGGGACTACGAGCAGTACTTC
>TRBJ2-7|TRBD2|NA|TRBV4-3
CASSQGGGSSGSYEQYF
TGCGCCAGCAGCCAAGGGGGGGGGAGTAGCGGATCCTACGAGCAGTACTTC
>TRBJ1-6|NA|NA|TRBV9
CASSVGGRQGGSPLHF
TGTGCCAGCAGCGTAGGAGGGCGGCAGGGAGGTTCACCCCTCCACTTT
>TRBJ2-5|TRBD2|NA|TRBV30
CAWSTWTGTSREEQYF
TGTGCCTGGAGTACCTGGACCGGGACTAGCCGCGAGGAGCAGTACTTC
>TRBJ1-2|NA|many|TRBV29-1
CSVTGADYGYTF
TGCAGCGTTACGGGGGCCGACTATGGCTACACCTTC
>TRBJ2-7|NA|NA|TRBV28
CASRRTEGNSYEQYF
TGTGCCAGCAGACGGACTGAAGGGAACAGCTACGAGCAGTACTTC
>TRBJ2-7|NA|NA|TRBV28
CASSLYGNEQYF
TGTGCCAGCAGTTTATACGGGAACGAGCAGTACTTC
>TRBJ2-6|TRBD1|NA|TRBV28
CASSPTSGQALF
TGTGCCAGCAGTCCGACGTCGGGACAGGCCCTTTTC
>TRBJ1-4|NA|once|TRBV4-1
CASSPQGSTNEKLFF
TGCGCCAGCAGCCCTCAGGGTTCAACTAATGAAAAACTGTTTTTT
>TRBJ2-7|NA|NA|TRBV5-6
CASSLWDTPYEQYF
TGTGCCAGCAGCCTCTGGGACACCCCGTACGAGCAGTACTTC
>TRBJ1-5|NA|NA|TRBV27
CASSFGRGSNQPQHF
TGTGCCAGCAGTTTTGGGCGGGGCAGCAATCAGCCCCAGCATTTT
>TRBJ2-1|NA|NA|TRBV19
CASSSYRASSYNEQFF
TGTGCCAGTAGTAGCTACAGGGCTAGCTCCTACAATGAGCAGTTCTTC
>TRBJ1-6|NA|few|TRBV28
CASSLAGSGGPLHF
TGTGCCAGCAGTTTAGCAGGGAGCGGAGGACCCCTCCACTTT